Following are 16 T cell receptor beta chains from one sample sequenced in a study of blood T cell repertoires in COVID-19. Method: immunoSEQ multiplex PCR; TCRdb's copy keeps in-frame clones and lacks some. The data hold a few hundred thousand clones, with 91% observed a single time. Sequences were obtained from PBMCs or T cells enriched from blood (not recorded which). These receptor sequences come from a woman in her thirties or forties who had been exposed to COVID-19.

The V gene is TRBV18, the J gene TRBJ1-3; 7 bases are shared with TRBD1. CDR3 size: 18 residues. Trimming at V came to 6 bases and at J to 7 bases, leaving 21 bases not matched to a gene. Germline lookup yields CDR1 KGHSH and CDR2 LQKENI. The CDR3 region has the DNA TGTGCCAGCTCGCAATCCCCCTACCCCGGACAGGAGCGGAACACCATATATTTT. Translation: CASSQSPYPGQERNTIYF.

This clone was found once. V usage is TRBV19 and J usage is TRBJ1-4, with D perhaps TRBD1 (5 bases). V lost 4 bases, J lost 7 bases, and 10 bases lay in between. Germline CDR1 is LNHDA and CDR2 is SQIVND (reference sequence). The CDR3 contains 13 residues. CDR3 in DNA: TGTGCCAGTAGTAGTCGGACAATTGAAAAACTGTTTTTT. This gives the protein CASSSRTIEKLFF.

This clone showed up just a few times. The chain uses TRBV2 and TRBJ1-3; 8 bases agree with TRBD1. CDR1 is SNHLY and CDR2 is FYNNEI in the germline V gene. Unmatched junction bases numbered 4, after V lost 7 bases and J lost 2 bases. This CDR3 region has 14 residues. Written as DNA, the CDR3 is TGTGCCAGCAAAACGGACAGGGCTGGAAACACCATATATTTT. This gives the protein CASKTDRAGNTIYF.

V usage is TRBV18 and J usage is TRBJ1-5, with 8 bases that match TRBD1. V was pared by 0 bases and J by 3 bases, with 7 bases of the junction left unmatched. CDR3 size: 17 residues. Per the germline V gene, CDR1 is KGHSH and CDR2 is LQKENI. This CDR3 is CASSPPPGGLYNQPQHF. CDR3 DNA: TGTGCCAGCTCACCACCACCAGGGGGCCTATACAATCAGCCCCAGCATTTT.

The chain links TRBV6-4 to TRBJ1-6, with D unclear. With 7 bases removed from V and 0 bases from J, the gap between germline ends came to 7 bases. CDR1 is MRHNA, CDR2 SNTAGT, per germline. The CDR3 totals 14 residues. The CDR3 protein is CASKESSYNSPLHF. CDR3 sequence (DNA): TGTGCCAGCAAGGAGAGCTCCTATAATTCACCCCTCCACTTT.

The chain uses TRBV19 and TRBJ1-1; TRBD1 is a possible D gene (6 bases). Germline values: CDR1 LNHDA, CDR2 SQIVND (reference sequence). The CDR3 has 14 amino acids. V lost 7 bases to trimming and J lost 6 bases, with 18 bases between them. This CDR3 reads CASTSKGGIPEAFF. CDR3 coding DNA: TGTGCCAGTACTTCCAAAGGGGGTATTCCTGAAGCTTTCTTT.

The CDR3 spells CASSLRLAGGPGTQYF. As DNA, the CDR3 is TGTGCCAGCAGCTTAAGACTAGCGGGGGGGCCGGGGACCCAGTACTTC. This chain connects TRBV13 to TRBJ2-5, with 14 nucleotides matching TRBD2. The CDR3 sequence is 16 residues long. In germline, CDR1 is PRHDT, CDR2 FYEKMQ (reference sequence). The ends lost 2 bases at V and 7 bases at J; junction bases unmatched: 6.

This CDR3 is CSVSFAQGHEQYF. CDR3 in DNA: TGCAGCGTTTCGTTCGCACAGGGGCACGAGCAGTACTTC. This chain joins TRBV29-1 and TRBJ2-7, with 7 nucleotides matching TRBD1. The CDR3 has 13 amino acids. The V and J ends lost 5 bases and 5 bases, in that order; junction bases with no gene match: 9. Germline V gene lookup returns CDR1 SQVTM and CDR2 ANQGSEA.

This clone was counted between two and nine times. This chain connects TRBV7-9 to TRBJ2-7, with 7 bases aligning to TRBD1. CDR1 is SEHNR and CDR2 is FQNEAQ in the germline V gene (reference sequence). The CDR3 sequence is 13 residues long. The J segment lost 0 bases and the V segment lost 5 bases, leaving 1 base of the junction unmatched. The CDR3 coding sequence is TGTGCCAGCAGCCGGGACAGCTCCTACGAGCAGTACTTC. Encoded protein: CASSRDSSYEQYF.

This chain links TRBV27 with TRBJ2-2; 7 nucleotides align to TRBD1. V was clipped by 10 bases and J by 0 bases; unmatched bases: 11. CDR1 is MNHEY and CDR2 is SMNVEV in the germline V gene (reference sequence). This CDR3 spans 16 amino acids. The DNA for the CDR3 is TGTGCCACCCATAAGGCTGGACAGGCGAACACCGGGGAGCTGTTTTTT. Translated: CATHKAGQANTGELFF.

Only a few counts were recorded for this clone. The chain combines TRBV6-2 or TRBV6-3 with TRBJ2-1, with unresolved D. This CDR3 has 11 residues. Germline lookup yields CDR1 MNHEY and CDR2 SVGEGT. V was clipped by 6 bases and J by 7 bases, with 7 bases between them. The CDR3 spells CASSSRNEQFF. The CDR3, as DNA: TGTGCCAGCAGCTCCCGGAATGAGCAGTTCTTC.

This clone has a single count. The CDR3 loop reads CASSAPTGNRGGYTF. The CDR3 DNA is TGTGCCAGCAGCGCCCCAACAGGAAACCGAGGAGGCTACACCTTC. The V and J genes are TRBV9 and TRBJ1-2, with a weak D call TRBD1 (5 bases). V dropped 3 bases and J dropped 8 bases, with 20 bases sitting between them. This CDR3 contains 15 residues. CDR1 is SGDLS and CDR2 is YYNGEE in the germline V gene.

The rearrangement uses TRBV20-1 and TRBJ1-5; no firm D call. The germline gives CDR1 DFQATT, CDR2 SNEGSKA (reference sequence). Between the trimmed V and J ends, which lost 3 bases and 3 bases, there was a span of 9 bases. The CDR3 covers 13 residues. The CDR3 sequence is CSASNGVNQPQHF. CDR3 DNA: TGCAGTGCTAGTAACGGGGTCAATCAGCCCCAGCATTTT.

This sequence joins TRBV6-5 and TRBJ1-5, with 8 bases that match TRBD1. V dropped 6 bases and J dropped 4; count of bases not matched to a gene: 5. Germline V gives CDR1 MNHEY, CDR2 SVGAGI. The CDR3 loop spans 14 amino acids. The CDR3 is CASSLRGRNQPQHF. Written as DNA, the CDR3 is TGTGCCAGCAGCCTCAGGGGGCGGAATCAGCCCCAGCATTTT.

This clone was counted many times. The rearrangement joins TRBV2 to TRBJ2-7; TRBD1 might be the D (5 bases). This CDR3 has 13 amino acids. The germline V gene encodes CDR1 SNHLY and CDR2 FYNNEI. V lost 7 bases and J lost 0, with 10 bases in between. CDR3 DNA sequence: TGTGCCAGCACCGAGACAGACTCCTACGAGCAGTACTTC. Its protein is CASTETDSYEQYF.

CDR3 bases: TGTGCCAGCAGCCTAGGAGGCATGAACACTGAAGCTTTCTTT. Translated: CASSLGGMNTEAFF. The chain employs TRBV7-2 and TRBJ1-1; D not certain. V lost 5 bases and J 0 bases, leaving 10 bases between the germline ends. Germline-derived CDR1 and CDR2 are SGHTA and FQGNSA. The CDR3 is made up of 14 amino acids. Full variable domain (rest looked up from reference TRBV7-2 and TRBJ1-1): GAGVSQSPSNKVTEKGKDVELRCDPISGHTALYWYRQSLGQGLEFLIYFQGNSAPDKSGLPSDRFSAERTGGSVSTLTIQRTQQEDSAVYLCASSLGGMNTEAFFGQGTRLTVV.